The clone carrying this T cell receptor beta chain was detected only a few times. Its antigen remains unidentified. The data stem from a study of T cell repertoires in cytomegalovirus infection. Study as a whole: Matching HLA type, along with CMV infection, was indicated by public TCR beta signatures.

From the reads, TCRdb called clonotypes with MiXCR, one entry per CDR3 protein. The profile shows a few hundred thousand distinct CDR3 sequences, about a sixth of them singletons. General study findings and limits: HLA-C-restricted TCR beta clonotypes specific for CMV led the ex vivo response. Cumulative frequency of public TCR beta families picked out carriers of CMV plus the relevant HLA.

V lost 0 bases and J 0 bases, leaving 9 bases between the germline ends. CDR1 and CDR2 from the germline V gene are MNHNY and SVGAGI (reference sequence). This CDR3 spans 17 amino acids. J is TRBJ1-6 and V is TRBV6-6; no clear D. The TCR originated in a human donor in good health (CMV status not recorded). Some clones in this sample may be carry-over from other donors' samples. Sequencing input: CD8+ T cells from PBMCs. Here the CDR3 reads CASSYSSSSSYNSPLHF. CDR3 in DNA: TGTGCCAGCAGTTACTCTTCATCGAGCTCCTATAATTCACCCCTCCACTTT.